These 32 T cell receptor beta chains were all obtained from the same sample, sequenced in a study of neoadjuvant anti-PD-1 for oral cavity cancer (dated by TCRdb to about 2021). Receptor amplification or capture employed the immunoSEQ multiplex PCR assay. Sourced from immuneACCESS, this table was stored by TCRdb with only in-frame sequences that have V and J called. A share of the clones is absent; for the studies checked, an unresolved V gene accounts for under half, and the remainder has no known explanation. The sample table shows 9,500 to 12,000 clones, and over 40% are seen once. The biggest ten clones account for 26% of the sample. Reading the label with the study, this specimen's time point is: before neoadjuvant nivolumab. This specimen was tumor tissue, taken before nivolumab (anti-PD-1) treatment. The receptors come from a person aged 35-79 years with oral cavity squamous cell carcinoma.

This clone rates as medium-sized (0.01 to 0.1%). This sequence joins TRBV5-6 and TRBJ1-6; D may be TRBD1 (5 bases). The CDR3 covers 16 residues. Germline V gene sequence: CDR1 SGHDT, CDR2 YYEEEE. V lost 4 bases and J lost 6, with 17 bases in between. The CDR3 loop reads CASSIGGNWGNSPLHF. The CDR3, as DNA: TGTGCCAGCAGCATCGGGGGGAATTGGGGTAATTCACCCCTCCACTTT.

This clone has only a few counts. The gene calls are TRBV18 and TRBJ1-2; maybe TRBD1 (5 bases). CDR1 and CDR2 from the germline V gene are KGHSH and LQKENI. V lost 3 bases and J 7 bases, leaving 12 bases between the germline ends. This CDR3 is built from 13 residues. DNA of the CDR3: TGTGCCAGCTCACCGAAGGGGTCGCCTGGCTACACCTTC. It is translated as CASSPKGSPGYTF.

CDR3 in amino acids: CASSEDIPGQRPYGYTF. For the CDR3, the DNA is TGTGCCAGCAGTGAAGATATTCCGGGACAGCGACCCTATGGCTACACCTTC. The chain combines TRBV6-1 with TRBJ1-2; the match to TRBD1 covers 7 bases. Germline trimming cut 1 base from V and 4 bases from J; bases unmatched to any gene: 12. The germline CDR1 and CDR2 sequences are MNHNS and SASEGT. This CDR3 contains 17 residues.

This clone was observed a handful of times. This chain joins TRBV5-1 and TRBJ2-7; possibly TRBD1 for D (5 bases). This CDR3 has 14 residues. V lost 4 bases to trimming and J lost 6 bases, with 17 bases between them. The germline gives CDR1 SGHRS, CDR2 YFSETQ. CDR3 in DNA: TGCGCCAGCAGCCCCTTGGACACAACTGGCGAGCAGTACTTC. Its translation: CASSPLDTTGEQYF. The complete variable domain, with remaining parts taken from reference TRBV5-1 and TRBJ2-7, reads KAGVTQTPRYLIKTRGQQVTLSCSPISGHRSVSWYQQTPGQGLQFLFEYFSETQRNKGNFPGRFSGRQFSNSRSEMNVSTLELGDSALYLCASSPLDTTGEQYFGPGTRLTVT.

This clone was seen more than once but under ten times. The V and J genes are TRBV2 and TRBJ2-2; the match to TRBD2 covers 8 bases. J lost 4 bases, V lost 8 bases, and 9 bases had no gene match. The V gene's germline CDR1 is SNHLY and CDR2 FYNNEI. This CDR3 is built from 15 residues. Here the CDR3 reads CASLEGGGITGELFF. The CDR3 coding sequence is TGTGCCAGCCTAGAGGGCGGGGGGATCACCGGGGAGCTGTTTTTT.

The rearrangement uses TRBV14 and TRBJ2-5; TRBD1 is a possible D gene (6 bases). The germline V gene encodes CDR1 SGHDN and CDR2 FVKESK. CDR3 length: 15 residues. V shed 0 bases and J shed 4 bases, with 12 bases lying between them. The CDR3 region is CASSQDVQGRETQYF. The DNA for the CDR3 is TGTGCCAGCAGCCAAGATGTTCAGGGGCGAGAGACCCAGTACTTC.

The CDR3 loop reads CASSFSGGENTQYF. The CDR3 DNA follows: TGTGCCAGCAGCTTTAGCGGGGGGGAAAATACGCAGTATTTT. The chain has TRBV7-2 and TRBJ2-3, with 11 bases identical to TRBD2. With V trimmed by 3 bases and J by 7 bases, 3 bases remained unmatched. The CDR3 has 14 amino acids. Germline CDR1 is SGHTA and CDR2 is FQGNSA.

The chain has TRBV5-4 and TRBJ1-6; D is undetermined. The V and J ends lost 3 bases and 10 bases respectively, with 11 bases between them. The CDR3 totals 13 residues. The germline gives CDR1 SGHNT, CDR2 YYREEE (reference sequence). For the CDR3, the DNA is TGTGCCAGCAGCTCCGATTGGGTCTCACCCCTCCACTTT. It translates to CASSSDWVSPLHF.

This clone was counted between two and nine times. The CDR3 DNA is TGTGCTAGTGGTTTTACAGGGGCAACTAATGAAAAACTGTTTTTT. Encoded protein: CASGFTGATNEKLFF. V is TRBV12-5 and J is TRBJ1-4; 7 bases are shared with TRBD1. The CDR3 is 15 amino acids. V lost 3 bases, J lost 0 bases, and 1 base stayed unmatched. Germline CDR1 is LGHNT and CDR2 is FRNRAP.

The J gene is TRBJ1-2, the V gene TRBV7-2, with D possibly matching TRBD1 (5 bases). This CDR3 spans 16 amino acids. The V gene's germline CDR1 is SGHTA and CDR2 FQGNSA. V dropped 0 bases and J dropped 0 bases, with 11 bases sitting between them. DNA for the CDR3: TGTGCCAGCAGCTTAGCCCCCCAGGGAGCTAACTATGGCTACACCTTC. The encoded protein is CASSLAPQGANYGYTF.

V gene TRBV5-1 combines with J gene TRBJ1-5; D unresolved. The CDR3 extends over 16 amino acids. Germline CDR1 SGHRS, CDR2 YFSETQ. Trimming removed 0 bases from V and 1 base from J, with 11 bases in between. Here the CDR3 DNA reads TGCGCCAGCAGCTTGGCGGTGAGAAAAAGCAATCAGCCCCAGCATTTT. This codes for CASSLAVRKSNQPQHF.

This chain's CDR3 is CASSRAGSYEQYF. The CDR3 DNA reads as TGTGCCAGTAGTAGGGCAGGAAGTTACGAGCAGTACTTC. The chain links TRBV19 to TRBJ2-7; D ambiguous. The CDR3 is 13 residues long. The V end was cut by 4 bases, the J end by 4 bases, with 11 bases between. The germline CDR1 and CDR2 sequences are LNHDA and SQIVND (reference sequence).

This clone showed up just once. The J gene is TRBJ2-5, the V gene TRBV5-1; 12 nucleotides line up with TRBD2. Looked up from germline, CDR1 is SGHRS and CDR2 is YFSETQ. Losses at the gene ends were 4 bases for V and 2 bases for J; bases not matched to a gene: 3. CDR3 size: 15 residues. The CDR3 nucleotides are TGCGCCAGCAGCCCACTAGCGGGGGGACAAGAGACCCAGTACTTC. Its protein product is CASSPLAGGQETQYF.

The chain is built from TRBV6-1 and TRBJ2-5; no definite D call. The germline V gene encodes CDR1 MNHNS and CDR2 SASEGT. Trimming shortened V by 3 bases and J by 5 bases, and 7 bases separated the two germline ends. There are 12 residues in the CDR3. The CDR3 loop is CASSELKETQYF. CDR3 bases: TGTGCCAGCAGTGAGTTGAAGGAGACCCAGTACTTC.

The chain combines TRBV6-5 with TRBJ1-2, with D tentatively TRBD1 (6 bases). The V end lost 5 bases, the J end lost 2 bases, and 15 bases lay between the germline ends. CDR1 is MNHEY, CDR2 SVGAGI, per germline. The CDR3 consists of 15 residues. In DNA form, the CDR3 reads TGTGCCAGCAGTGCCCCCCAAACAGGGAACTATGGCTACACCTTC. Translating it yields CASSAPQTGNYGYTF.

This chain joins TRBV5-6 and TRBJ2-7; 8 positions match TRBD1. Germline loops: CDR1 SGHDT, CDR2 YYEEEE. This CDR3 has 13 residues. Unmatched junction bases numbered 1, after V lost 4 bases and J lost 1 base. The CDR3 sequence: CASSRTGSYEQYF. DNA of the CDR3: TGTGCCAGCAGCCGGACAGGGTCCTACGAGCAGTACTTC.

The chain links TRBV4-3 to TRBJ2-1; TRBD1 matches at 10 bases. This CDR3 region has 16 residues. Trimming cost V 4 bases and J 4 bases; bases outside gene matches: 7. Per the germline V gene, CDR1 is LGHNA and CDR2 is YSLEER. CDR3 amino acids: CASSPRDRGSYNEQFF. CDR3 nucleotides: TGCGCCAGCAGCCCCAGGGACAGGGGATCTTACAATGAGCAGTTCTTC.

This clone was detected once. The chain uses TRBV30 and TRBJ1-2, with TRBD1 as a possible D gene (5 bases). The V end was cut by 0 bases, the J end by 3 bases, with 5 bases between. The CDR3 runs 12 residues. The germline V gene encodes CDR1 GTSNPN and CDR2 SVGIG (reference sequence). The CDR3 bases are TGTGCCTGGAGTGTACAGGACTATGGCTACACCTTC. It specifies CAWSVQDYGYTF.

J is TRBJ1-2 and V is TRBV7-9; no firm D call. This CDR3 is 15 amino acids long. Germline V gene sequence: CDR1 SEHNR, CDR2 FQNEAQ (reference sequence). Trimming removed 1 base from V and 2 bases from J, with 11 bases in between. CDR3 residues: CASSLGQRTNYGYTF. In nucleotides, the CDR3 is TGTGCCAGCAGCTTAGGTCAAAGGACCAACTATGGCTACACCTTC.

This chain uses TRBV4-3 with TRBJ1-2; D uncertain. The germline gives CDR1 LGHNA, CDR2 YSLEER. The CDR3 spans 15 residues. Trimming left V 0 bases short and J 3 bases short, with 11 bases between. The CDR3 bases are TGCGCCAGCAGCCAAGATGAAACCGTTGACTATGGCTACACCTTC. Its translation: CASSQDETVDYGYTF.

The chain uses TRBV4-2 and TRBJ2-1; 12 nucleotides align to TRBD2. V shed 0 bases, J shed 6 bases, and the junction held 3 bases outside the gene matches. The CDR3 spans 16 residues. Germline CDR1 reads LGHNA; CDR2 reads YNFKEQ. CDR3 DNA sequence: TGTGCCAGCAGCCAAGATGCTAGCGGGGGGGCCAATGAGCAGTTCTTC. Protein product: CASSQDASGGANEQFF.

The V and J genes are TRBV7-9 and TRBJ1-4; 7 bases match TRBD1. The germline CDR1 and CDR2 sequences are SEHNR and FQNEAQ (reference sequence). The V segment lost 5 bases and the J segment 4 bases; nucleotides outside the gene matches: 7. This CDR3 is 15 amino acids long. The CDR3 DNA is TGTGCCAGCAGCCCAGGACAGGAGTTTAATGAAAAACTGTTTTTT. Residues: CASSPGQEFNEKLFF.

The chain employs TRBV5-6 and TRBJ2-7, with 8 bases fitting TRBD1. V gave up 6 bases and J gave up 1 base; unmatched junction bases: 21. The CDR3 has 19 amino acids. The germline V gene encodes CDR1 SGHDT and CDR2 YYEEEE. This CDR3 is CASTQDPRTGPEHSYEQYF. CDR3 coding DNA: TGTGCCAGCACGCAGGACCCGAGGACAGGGCCCGAGCATTCCTACGAGCAGTACTTC. Complete variable domain (other parts from reference TRBV5-6 and TRBJ2-7): DAGVTQSPTHLIKTRGQQVTLRCSPKSGHDTVSWYQQALGQGPQFIFQYYEEEERQRGNFPDRFSGHQFPNYSSELNVNALLLGDSALYLCASTQDPRTGPEHSYEQYFGPGTRLTVT.

The chain links TRBV6-1 to TRBJ2-7; perhaps TRBD1 as D (6 bases). The V and J ends lost 1 base and 3 bases respectively, with 10 bases between them. The CDR3 covers 14 residues. Germline lookup yields CDR1 MNHNS and CDR2 SASEGT. CDR3 sequence: CASSEGTVYYEQYF. The CDR3 coding sequence is TGTGCCAGCAGTGAAGGGACAGTTTACTACGAGCAGTACTTC.

This chain links TRBV15 with TRBJ2-4; the D is unclear. This CDR3 comprises 15 residues. CDR1 and CDR2 (germline): LNHNV, YYDKDF (reference sequence). V gave up 0 bases and J gave up 1 base, with 7 bases separating them. DNA of the CDR3: TGTGCCACCAGCAGAGATGCGGCTGCCAAAAACATTCAGTACTTC. It codes for CATSRDAAAKNIQYF.

Only a few counts were recorded for this clone. The chain combines TRBV2 with TRBJ2-5; D may be TRBD1 (5 bases). Deletions cut 1 base from V and 7 bases from J, with 13 bases between. Per the germline V gene, CDR1 is SNHLY and CDR2 is FYNNEI. The CDR3 runs 14 residues. The CDR3 DNA is TGTGCCAGCAGTGAAGGGGTGGGGCTCGGGACCCAGTACTTC. It encodes CASSEGVGLGTQYF.

The chain employs TRBV10-3 and TRBJ1-1; no firm D call. V lost 6 bases to trimming and J lost 1 base, with 12 bases between them. Germline V gene lookup returns CDR1 ENHRY and CDR2 SYGVKD. The CDR3 has 14 amino acids. CDR3 sequence: CAISPVAENTEAFF. The CDR3 region has the DNA TGTGCCATCAGCCCAGTTGCGGAGAACACTGAAGCTTTCTTT.

The chain couples TRBV5-6 to TRBJ2-7, with 7 bases identical to TRBD2. The CDR3 has 14 residues. Unmatched junction bases numbered 7, after V lost 7 bases and J lost 0 bases. The V gene's germline CDR1 is SGHDT and CDR2 YYEEEE. CDR3 coding DNA: TGTGCCAGCTGGGAGCGGGGTTTCTCCTACGAGCAGTACTTC. This sequence encodes CASWERGFSYEQYF.

This clone was seen only a few times. The chain is built from TRBV5-1 and TRBJ1-1, with 8 bases that match TRBD1. The CDR3 spans 15 residues. With V trimmed by 3 bases and J by 6 bases, 10 bases remained unmatched. Germline values: CDR1 SGHRS, CDR2 YFSETQ. CDR3 bases: TGCGCCAGCAGCTGGAGGACAGGGAAGCAATCTGAAGCTTTCTTT. Translation: CASSWRTGKQSEAFF.

This clone was detected only a few times. J is TRBJ2-5 and V is TRBV15; TRBD1 agrees at 9 bases. Germline assignment: CDR1 LNHNV and CDR2 YYDKDF (reference sequence). This CDR3 is built from 15 residues. J lost 4 bases, V lost 0 bases, and 3 bases had no gene match. The CDR3 protein is CATSRDGTGSETQYF. In DNA form, the CDR3 reads TGTGCCACCAGCAGAGATGGGACAGGGTCAGAGACCCAGTACTTC.

A few counts support this clone. The J gene is TRBJ2-4, the V gene TRBV7-9, with D uncertain. Germline V CDR1 and CDR2: SEHNR, FQNEAQ (reference sequence). This CDR3 region has 14 residues. Trimming took 5 bases from V and 8 from J, leaving 16 bases between them. The CDR3: CASSPRTGVDIQYF. The CDR3 coding sequence is TGTGCCAGCAGCCCGAGGACCGGAGTAGACATTCAGTACTTC.

The DNA of the CDR3 is TGTGCCAGCGCGGGGGGGAGTTACGAGCAGTACTTC. Translation: CASAGGSYEQYF. The chain uses TRBV6-1 and TRBJ2-7, with 9 bases identical to TRBD2. In germline, CDR1 is MNHNS, CDR2 SASEGT. This CDR3 region has 12 residues. The ends lost 8 bases at V and 4 bases at J; junction bases unmatched: 3.